One sample yielded the 22 T cell receptor beta chains listed below, sequenced in a study of T cells expressing NK-cell markers. For each CDR3 protein, TCRdb gives one entry from its re-call of the 5' RACE reads, without DNA. The sample table sets out about 370,000 distinct CDR3 sequences. Sequenced sample: blood T cells: a sorted CD56 or NKG2C T cell subset, CD4+ or CD8+ T cells, or bulk PBMC T cells (not recorded which). These receptors were obtained from a woman aged 45-59 years in good health.

V and J are TRBV4-1 and TRBJ2-1; TCRdb's D call, TRBD2, is unchecked because there is no DNA. This CDR3 comprises 17 residues. The germline gives CDR1 MGHRA, CDR2 YSYEKL. The CDR3: CASSQEGWEGSRFEQFF.

The genes are TRBV7-9 and TRBJ2-1; TCRdb lists TRBD2, though no DNA is available to test this call. In germline, CDR1 is SEHNR, CDR2 FQNEAQ (reference sequence). The CDR3 has 17 amino acids. The CDR3 is CASSFYSGINLYNEQFF.

The chain couples TRBV9 to TRBJ2-2; no DNA is available, so the TRBD2 call from TCRdb remains unchecked. The CDR3 contains 15 residues. The germline CDR1 and CDR2 sequences are SGDLS and YYNGEE. The CDR3 loop reads CASSALGGDTGELFF.

The chain is built from TRBV6-6 and TRBJ1-1; TCRdb's assignment of TRBD1 cannot be checked, as there is no DNA. Germline V lookup: CDR1 MNHNY, CDR2 SVGAGI (reference sequence). This CDR3 is built from 14 residues. This CDR3 is CASSLVSRDTEAFF.

The chain combines TRBV7-9 with TRBJ2-1; with no DNA, the TCRdb D assignment of TRBD1 cannot be verified. Germline CDR1 SEHNR, CDR2 FQNEAQ (reference sequence). The CDR3 consists of 16 residues. The CDR3 spells CASSLPWDRGSNEQFF.

The genes are TRBV4-1 and TRBJ1-2; TCRdb's D call, TRBD1, is unchecked because there is no DNA. Germline-derived CDR1 and CDR2 are MGHRA and YSYEKL. The CDR3 runs to 17 residues. The CDR3 is CASSQAFDRGDNYGYTF.

The chain employs TRBV5-1 and TRBJ1-1. This CDR3 has 14 amino acids. Germline lookup yields CDR1 SGHRS and CDR2 YFSETQ. The CDR3 loop is CATSQASMNTEAFF.

V usage is TRBV5-1 and J usage is TRBJ2-2; TCRdb's D call, TRBD2, is unchecked because there is no DNA. CDR1 is SGHRS and CDR2 is YFSETQ in the germline V gene. The CDR3 sequence is 16 residues long. The CDR3 reads CASSPEARNGAGELFF.

The J gene is TRBJ2-2, the V gene TRBV24-1; with no DNA, the TCRdb D assignment of TRBD1 cannot be verified. This CDR3 comprises 13 residues. Germline loops: CDR1 KGHDR, CDR2 SFDVKD. CDR3 sequence: CATFGTGTGELFF.

The chain is built from TRBV20-1 and TRBJ2-3; the TCRdb D gene call, TRBD1, has no DNA to confirm it. CDR1 and CDR2 (germline): DFQATT, SNEGSKA (reference sequence). The CDR3 totals 13 residues. The CDR3 protein is CSASIVDRGTQYF.

The V call is TRBV3-1, the J call TRBJ1-4; TCRdb calls TRBD1, which cannot be checked without DNA. The CDR3 loop spans 15 amino acids. Germline CDR1 reads LGHDT; CDR2 reads YNNKEL (reference sequence). The chain's CDR3 is CASSVDGTTNEKLFF.

V gene TRBV30 combines with J gene TRBJ2-1; TCRdb selects TRBD1, and the lack of DNA leaves this call unchecked. The CDR3 sequence is 13 residues long. The germline gives CDR1 GTSNPN, CDR2 SVGIG (reference sequence). CDR3 protein: CAWSGQGAREQFF.

The chain has TRBV20-1 and TRBJ1-1; TCRdb's D gene call, TRBD1, goes unchecked for lack of DNA. This CDR3 contains 14 residues. In germline, CDR1 is DFQATT, CDR2 SNEGSKA (reference sequence). The CDR3: CSARGRQRNTEAFF.

This chain links TRBV5-1 with TRBJ2-7; there is no DNA to check the TCRdb D call of TRBD1. This CDR3 has 15 amino acids. The germline gives CDR1 SGHRS, CDR2 YFSETQ. The chain's CDR3 is CASSLAGAPQSEQYF.

V is TRBV14 and J is TRBJ2-7; TCRdb's D gene call, TRBD1, goes unchecked for lack of DNA. Germline V lookup: CDR1 SGHDN, CDR2 FVKESK. This CDR3 has 13 amino acids. CDR3 sequence reads: CASSPRDTYEQYF.

V is TRBV4-1 and J is TRBJ2-7; no DNA is available, so the TRBD2 call from TCRdb remains unchecked. CDR1 is MGHRA, CDR2 YSYEKL, per germline. This CDR3 is 16 amino acids long. CDR3 protein: CASSQGVTSGRNEQYF.

The V gene is TRBV20-1, the J gene TRBJ2-3; TCRdb reports TRBD1, a call that lacks DNA to check it against. The CDR3 spans 19 residues. Germline-derived CDR1 and CDR2 are DFQATT and SNEGSKA (reference sequence). The CDR3 spells CSARDVSESGVGGTDTQYF.

The chain joins TRBV14 to TRBJ2-5; TCRdb's D call of TRBD1 is untestable without DNA. Germline V lookup: CDR1 SGHDN, CDR2 FVKESK. The length of the CDR3 is 15 residues. The CDR3 sequence: CASSQALTGGETQYF.

The rearrangement joins TRBV6-1 to TRBJ1-5; TCRdb indicates TRBD1, and absent DNA this call remains unverified. The CDR3 is 17 amino acids. Germline V gene lookup returns CDR1 MNHNS and CDR2 SASEGT. The CDR3 sequence is CASSRPRGTGGNQPQHF.

This chain uses TRBV23-1 with TRBJ1-5. TRBV23-1 is known as an ORF, though its function is uncertain. CDR3 length equals 16 residues. The CDR3: CASPPRHLVGNQPQHF.

The chain combines TRBV29-1 with TRBJ2-3; TCRdb gives TRBD2 as the D gene, but with no DNA this cannot be confirmed. This CDR3 region has 13 residues. CDR1 and CDR2 (germline): SQVTM, ANQGSEA. The CDR3 loop is CSVAGTLTDTQYF.

The V gene is TRBV20-1, the J gene TRBJ1-3; TCRdb designates TRBD1, a call that cannot be tested without DNA. This CDR3 has 16 amino acids. Germline V gives CDR1 DFQATT, CDR2 SNEGSKA (reference sequence). CDR3 amino acids: CSATTGLISSGNTIYF.